The rows below give T cell receptor beta chains drawn from one sample of a study of T cells expressing NK-cell markers. TCRdb re-called the 5' RACE reads; one entry per CDR3 protein, DNA not given. The sample is made up of roughly 450,000 distinct CDR3 sequences, and the top ten hold approximately 1.5% of it. Sequenced material: blood T cells: a sorted CD56 or NKG2C T cell subset, CD4+ or CD8+ T cells, or bulk PBMC T cells (not recorded which). The receptors stem from a woman aged 45-65 years in good health. The CDR3 runs from the conserved cysteine through the conserved F or W.

V gene: TRBV20-1; J gene: TRBJ1-2; CDR3 protein: CSAPAANYGYTF
V gene: TRBV19; J gene: TRBJ1-3; CDR3 protein: CASSPRGDTIYF
V gene: TRBV12-3/TRBV12-4; J gene: TRBJ2-1; CDR3 protein: CASSPRASGRANEQFF
V gene: TRBV12-3/TRBV12-4; J gene: TRBJ1-1; CDR3 protein: CASSLSANQVGAFF
V gene: TRBV11-2; J gene: TRBJ2-3; CDR3 protein: CASSLISSTGDTQYF
V gene: TRBV6-5; J gene: TRBJ2-7; CDR3 protein: CASSTTGGGSDEQYF
V gene: TRBV30; J gene: TRBJ2-5; CDR3 protein: CAWSVRQETQYF
V gene: TRBV29-1; J gene: TRBJ2-2; CDR3 protein: CSVAPPGITGELFF
V gene: TRBV6-6; J gene: TRBJ2-1; CDR3 protein: CASSSPDRGQNEQFF
V gene: TRBV5-4; J gene: TRBJ2-1; CDR3 protein: CASRSDSRSEQFF
V gene: TRBV15; J gene: TRBJ2-1; CDR3 protein: CATSRRDLGDNEQFF
V gene: TRBV9; J gene: TRBJ2-7; CDR3 protein: CASSFTPDSSYEQYF
V gene: TRBV3-1; J gene: TRBJ2-2; CDR3 protein: CASSPPEGTGELFF
V gene: TRBV2; J gene: TRBJ1-6; CDR3 protein: CATTALGYSPLHF
V gene: TRBV5-1; J gene: TRBJ1-2; CDR3 protein: CASSPRDINYGYTF
V gene: TRBV7-9; J gene: TRBJ2-1; CDR3 protein: CASSLTSWWEGLNEQFF
V gene: TRBV25-1; J gene: TRBJ1-1; CDR3 protein: CASRRQGSFAFF
V gene: TRBV5-1; J gene: TRBJ2-3; CDR3 protein: CASGIRAGTDTQYF
V gene: TRBV5-1; J gene: TRBJ2-5; CDR3 protein: CASSLQGREETQYF
V gene: TRBV20-1; J gene: TRBJ2-1; CDR3 protein: CSASLAGVSPNEQFF
V gene: TRBV6-2/TRBV6-3; J gene: TRBJ2-6; CDR3 protein: CASSLARGSGANVLTF
V gene: TRBV5-6; J gene: TRBJ2-5; CDR3 protein: CASSQTQQETQYF
V gene: TRBV30; J gene: TRBJ2-5; CDR3 protein: CAWDRGTRRETQYF
V gene: TRBV3-1; J gene: TRBJ2-1; CDR3 protein: CASSWTGGLNEQFF
V gene: TRBV12-3/TRBV12-4; J gene: TRBJ2-1; CDR3 protein: CASTPRQNNEQFF
V gene: TRBV7-9; J gene: TRBJ2-7; CDR3 protein: CASSLAGTTFVQYF
V gene: TRBV5-1; J gene: TRBJ1-1; CDR3 protein: CASSLSRTGNTEAFF
V gene: TRBV20-1; J gene: TRBJ2-2; CDR3 protein: CSATPGLAGMSGAGELFF
V gene: TRBV5-1; J gene: TRBJ2-2; CDR3 protein: CASSGRDGGNTGELFF
V gene: TRBV12-3/TRBV12-4; J gene: TRBJ2-2; CDR3 protein: CASRQWGVTTGELFF
V gene: TRBV5-6; J gene: TRBJ2-6; CDR3 protein: CASSRGTASSGANVLTF
V gene: TRBV7-9; J gene: TRBJ2-2; CDR3 protein: CASSPGTVSGELFF
V gene: TRBV4-2; J gene: TRBJ2-1; CDR3 protein: CASSQVRGLSYNEQFF
V gene: TRBV5-1; J gene: TRBJ2-7; CDR3 protein: CASSFGLFGPTRDYEQYF
V gene: TRBV24-1; J gene: TRBJ2-2; CDR3 protein: CATSERDTAELFF
V gene: TRBV11-2; J gene: TRBJ2-2; CDR3 protein: CASSLSGVTNTGELFF
V gene: TRBV7-2; J gene: TRBJ1-2; CDR3 protein: CASRRTGVHGYTF
V gene: TRBV6-1; J gene: TRBJ1-1; CDR3 protein: CASSAGWRVAFF
V gene: TRBV7-9; J gene: TRBJ2-5; CDR3 protein: CASTGTDKQETQYF
V gene: TRBV3-1; J gene: TRBJ2-3; CDR3 protein: CASSPRLPTDTQYF
V gene: TRBV4-1; J gene: TRBJ2-7; CDR3 protein: CASSQESLAILTEQYF
V gene: TRBV3-1; J gene: TRBJ2-2; CDR3 protein: CASSLSGGGELFF
V gene: TRBV10-3; J gene: TRBJ2-1; CDR3 protein: CAISDGRERVGEQFF
V gene: TRBV10-3; J gene: TRBJ2-2; CDR3 protein: CAIGALSTGNTGELFF
V gene: TRBV5-1; J gene: TRBJ2-1; CDR3 protein: CASSLVSASGYNEQFF
V gene: TRBV29-1; J gene: TRBJ2-1; CDR3 protein: CSAELAPGLINEQFF
V gene: TRBV3-1; J gene: TRBJ1-6; CDR3 protein: CASSQPGWDPHF
V gene: TRBV5-1; J gene: TRBJ2-5; CDR3 protein: CASSRGGSGEETQYF
V gene: TRBV7-2; J gene: TRBJ2-7; CDR3 protein: CASSRTGTGGIARYF
V gene: TRBV11-2; J gene: TRBJ1-6; CDR3 protein: CASSFRQGVGSPLHF
V gene: TRBV30; J gene: TRBJ2-3; CDR3 protein: CASQLPSTDTQYF
V gene: TRBV18; J gene: TRBJ2-5; CDR3 protein: CASSPAAQETQYF
V gene: TRBV3-1; J gene: TRBJ1-2; CDR3 protein: CASSQGAGINYGYTF